These 32 T cell receptor beta chains were all obtained from the same sample, sequenced in a study of neurological immune-mediated disorders (dated by TCRdb to between 2017 and 2020). Library creation used 5' RACE. Sequencing was carried out with an Illumina HiSeq 2500. TCRdb took the public reads, trimmed them with fastp at Q25, ran MiXCR for clone calling and kept in-frame beta chains. Merged by CDR3 protein, the rows form single entries marked with the most common genes and DNA. A total of about 50,000 distinct CDR3 sequences appear in this sample, 10% of them only once. Together, the top ten hold about 5% of the sample. The sample taken for sequencing was PBMCs. The origin of the receptors is a man between 65 and 85 years old with HTLV-1-associated myelopathy (HAM/TSP).

Turning to this clonotype: This sequence may be a read error, since a much larger clone differs from it by one base. The rearrangement links TRBV27 to TRBJ2-3; no reliable D call. The V end lost 6 bases, the J end lost 5 bases, and 15 bases lay between the germline ends. The CDR3 runs 14 residues. Germline V CDR1 and CDR2: MNHEY, SMNVEV (reference sequence). As DNA, the CDR3 is TGTGCCAGCAGCGACGGGCGGATAAGAGATACGCAGTATTTT. Its translation: CASSDGRIRDTQYF.

Comments on this clonotype: This may be a read error, as it is one base from a much larger clone. The gene calls are TRBV28 and TRBJ2-1; maybe TRBD1 (7 bases). The CDR3 covers 13 residues. Germline CDR1 and CDR2: MDHEN and SYDVKM. Trimming removed 8 bases from V and 4 bases from J, with 12 bases in between. CDR3 sequence (DNA): TGTGCCAGCCATGCAGGGGGGTACAATGAGCAGTTCTTC. It is translated as CASHAGGYNEQFF.

This clonotype was detected many times. V is TRBV11-2 and J is TRBJ2-7; a possible D gene is TRBD2 (6 bases). The germline V gene encodes CDR1 SGHAT and CDR2 FQNNGV. This CDR3 spans 17 amino acids. V was cut by 5 bases and J by 3 bases, with 23 bases left in between. This CDR3 is CASSAAVRAGPIYEQYF. In nucleotides, the CDR3 is TGTGCCAGCAGCGCAGCCGTAAGAGCGGGTCCCATCTACGAGCAGTACTTC.

This clonotype was counted ten times or more. The chain has TRBV7-9 and TRBJ2-4; 9 bases align to TRBD2. CDR1 is SEHNR and CDR2 is FQNEAQ in the germline V gene (reference sequence). The CDR3 is made up of 14 amino acids. V shed 8 bases, J shed 9 bases, and the junction held 11 bases outside the gene matches. CDR3 residues: CASRPIAGVIIQYF. In DNA, the CDR3 is TGTGCCAGCCGACCCATAGCGGGAGTAATCATTCAGTACTTC.

In its sample, this clonotype was seen many times. The V and J genes are TRBV12-3 or TRBV12-4 and TRBJ2-3; TRBD2 matches at 8 bases. This CDR3 is built from 17 residues. V trimming: 7 bases; J trimming: 1 base; junction bases outside the gene matches: 13. The CDR3 DNA reads TGTGCCAGCACTGGAACGGGAGGGAGGAGACGCACAGATACGCAGTATTTT. It is translated as CASTGTGGRRRTDTQYF.

On this clonotype: A read error is possible here, since a much larger clone lies one base away. The gene calls are TRBV20-1 and TRBJ2-3, with 7 nucleotides matching TRBD1. The CDR3 runs 12 residues. Germline loops: CDR1 DFQATT, CDR2 SNEGSKA (reference sequence). CDR3 residues: CSGDRDTVTQYF. The CDR3 DNA sequence: TGCAGTGGGGACAGAGACACAGTTACGCAGTATTTT.

This clonotype was seen at least ten times. The CDR3 DNA sequence: TGCAGTGCTAGGTCTTACACAGATACGCAGTATTTT. It is translated as CSARSYTDTQYF. V gene TRBV20-1 combines with J gene TRBJ2-3, with no clear D. The CDR3 extends over 12 amino acids. The V end lost 3 bases, the J end lost 2 bases, and 6 bases lay between the germline ends. The germline V gene has CDR1 DFQATT and CDR2 SNEGSKA (reference sequence).

Worth noting for this clonotype: A read error is possible here, since a much larger clone lies one base away. This chain uses TRBV7-8 with TRBJ2-4; no firm D call. CDR1 and CDR2 from the germline V gene are SGHVS and FQNEAQ. The length of the CDR3 is 11 residues. CDR3 sequence: CVLGAKNIQYF. The CDR3 nucleotides are TGTGTCTTAGGAGCCAAAAACATTCAGTACTTC.

This clonotype has ten or more counts. This chain links TRBV27 with TRBJ2-2; D gene unclear. The CDR3 has 12 residues. Between the trimmed V and J ends, which lost 2 bases and 3 bases, there was a span of 1 base. Per the germline V gene, CDR1 is MNHEY and CDR2 is SMNVEV (reference sequence). The CDR3 DNA reads TGTGCCAGCAGTTTAGACACCGGGGAGCTGTTTTTT. As protein: CASSLDTGELFF.

This clonotype was counted ten times or more. The chain recombines TRBV4-3 with TRBJ1-2; unclear D gene. Per the germline V gene, CDR1 is LGHNA and CDR2 is YSLEER. This CDR3 comprises 18 residues. The germline V and J ends were trimmed by 0 bases and 0 bases, with 17 bases remaining between them. The CDR3 DNA reads TGCGCCAGCAGCCAAGAAGCGGACGCCAGATGGGCTAACTATGGCTACACCTTC. Its protein product is CASSQEADARWANYGYTF.

This clonotype was detected ten times or more. CDR3 region: CASSSFFRQDNFYEQYF. CDR3 nucleotides: TGCGCCAGCAGCTCGTTTTTCCGACAGGACAACTTTTACGAGCAGTACTTC. The rearrangement links TRBV5-1 to TRBJ2-7; the D gene is possibly TRBD1 (6 bases). The germline gives CDR1 SGHRS, CDR2 YFSETQ. Trimming removed 3 bases from V and 4 bases from J, with 23 bases in between. There are 17 residues in the CDR3.

This clonotype was seen many times. The V call is TRBV20-1, the J call TRBJ1-1, with D uncertain. Between the trimmed V and J ends, which lost 0 bases and 2 bases, there was a span of 16 bases. Germline CDR1 reads DFQATT; CDR2 reads SNEGSKA (reference sequence). This CDR3 contains 16 residues. DNA of the CDR3: TGCAGTGCTAGAGATTTGACCTCTGGCCCCAACACTGAAGCTTTCTTT. Its protein is CSARDLTSGPNTEAFF.

At least ten counts were recorded for this clonotype. The rearrangement joins TRBV29-1 to TRBJ1-1; 8 bases line up with TRBD1. The germline V gene has CDR1 SQVTM and CDR2 ANQGSEA. Trimming removed 7 bases from V and 6 bases from J; junction bases left unmatched: 10. The length of the CDR3 is 13 residues. The CDR3 coding sequence is TGCAGCGAGACTGAGGACAGGGACTCTGAAGCTTTCTTT. It specifies CSETEDRDSEAFF. The complete variable domain, with remaining parts taken from reference TRBV29-1 and TRBJ1-1, reads SAVISQKPSRDICQRGTSLTIQCQVDSQVTMMFWYRQQPGQSLTLIATANQGSEATYESGFVIDKFPISRPNLTFSTLTVSNMSPEDSSIYLCSETEDRDSEAFFGQGTRLTVV.

Ten or more counts support this clonotype. The chain has TRBV11-3 and TRBJ2-3, with TRBD2 matching over 8 bases. Germline values: CDR1 SGHNT, CDR2 YENEEA. With 1 base clipped from V and 3 bases from J, the junction kept 6 bases outside the gene matches. The CDR3 covers 16 residues. DNA for the CDR3: TGTGCCAGCAGCTTAGGGCGTACTAGCGGAACAGATACGCAGTATTTT. Residues: CASSLGRTSGTDTQYF.

The chain uses TRBV20-1 and TRBJ2-2, with 13 bases aligning to TRBD2. V gave up 5 bases and J gave up 5 bases; unmatched junction bases: 8. CDR1 is DFQATT, CDR2 SNEGSKA, per germline (reference sequence). The CDR3 runs to 16 residues. The CDR3 sequence is CSALGLAGARTGELFF. As DNA, the CDR3 is TGCAGTGCTCTAGGACTAGCGGGAGCTCGGACCGGGGAGCTGTTTTTT.

This clonotype was seen many times. The chain uses TRBV5-1 and TRBJ1-3, with TRBD1 matching 7 bases. V lost 2 bases and J lost 0; bases outside the gene matches: 8. Germline CDR1 SGHRS, CDR2 YFSETQ. This CDR3 has 17 residues. The CDR3 reads CASSLELGGFSGNTIYF. CDR3 nucleotides: TGCGCCAGCAGCTTAGAATTAGGGGGCTTCTCTGGAAACACCATATATTTT.

Many counts were recorded for this clonotype. The chain joins TRBV5-1 to TRBJ2-7, with no clear D. The V gene's germline CDR1 is SGHRS and CDR2 YFSETQ. The V end lost 0 bases, the J end lost 2 bases, and 6 bases lay between the germline ends. The CDR3 is 13 amino acids. The DNA of the CDR3 is TGCGCCAGCAGCTTGGCAGTGACCTACGAGCAGTACTTC. Residues: CASSLAVTYEQYF.

About this clonotype itself: An end of the junction differs from the germline gene, which may be a read error. The chain carries TRBV12-3 or TRBV12-4 and TRBJ2-7; D gene ambiguous. The CDR3 covers 11 residues. CDR3 loop: CASSITAQRSF. The DNA of the CDR3 is TGTGCCAGCAGTATTACAGCCCAGAGGTCCTTC.

This clonotype was counted at least ten times. This rearrangement joins TRBV12-3 or TRBV12-4 to TRBJ2-1; tentative D call: TRBD2 (5 bases). The V end was cut by 6 bases, the J end by 0 bases, with 15 bases between. The CDR3 covers 16 residues. The DNA for the CDR3 is TGTGCCAGCAGCCACATTTTCGGGGTCTCCTACAATGAGCAGTTCTTC. Its translation: CASSHIFGVSYNEQFF.

This clonotype has ten or more counts. The rearrangement uses TRBV20-1 and TRBJ2-5; 8 bases are shared with TRBD1. The J segment lost 4 bases and the V segment lost 3 bases, leaving 7 bases of the junction unmatched. The CDR3 runs to 14 residues. Germline-derived CDR1 and CDR2 are DFQATT and SNEGSKA (reference sequence). This chain's CDR3 is CSASWTGQGETQYF. In nucleotides, the CDR3 is TGCAGTGCTAGCTGGACAGGGCAAGGAGAGACCCAGTACTTC.

The table lists this clonotype with many counts. The chain employs TRBV20-1 and TRBJ2-1, with a weak D call TRBD2 (6 bases). The ends were cut back, 0 bases at V and 7 bases at J, with 19 bases in the middle. Germline V gives CDR1 DFQATT, CDR2 SNEGSKA (reference sequence). The CDR3 has 16 residues. The CDR3 nucleotides are TGCAGTGCTAGAGACGGTGGAGGGTTAAGTCGAAATGAGCAGTTCTTC. Its translation: CSARDGGGLSRNEQFF.

In its sample, this clonotype was seen once. A read error may account for a junction end that differs from germline. The chain uses TRBV15 and TRBJ2-1; D gene ambiguous. The CDR3 totals 15 residues. Germline CDR1 LNHNV, CDR2 YYDKDF (reference sequence). The CDR3 protein is CATNRVPYAGNEQFF. The CDR3 nucleotides are TGTGCCACCAACAGAGTTCCCTACGCAGGTAATGAGCAGTTTTTC.

This clonotype has a count of ten or more. The chain recombines TRBV2 with TRBJ2-7; perhaps TRBD2 as D (6 bases). Germline values: CDR1 SNHLY, CDR2 FYNNEI. The CDR3 is made up of 14 amino acids. Trimming cost V 4 bases and J 1 base, with 11 bases left between them. The CDR3 is CASSVGGVSYEQYF. CDR3 nucleotide sequence: TGTGCCAGCAGTGTCGGCGGGGTATCCTACGAGCAGTACTTC.

Many counts were recorded for this clonotype. CDR3 residues: CASSYSIRVVDTQYF. The CDR3 coding sequence is TGTGCCAGCAGTTACTCGATCAGGGTTGTAGATACGCAGTATTTT. The chain carries TRBV6-5 and TRBJ2-3; D possibly corresponds to TRBD1 (5 bases). CDR3 length: 15 amino acids. The V end lost 0 bases, the J end lost 5 bases, and 12 bases lay between the germline ends. CDR1 is MNHEY and CDR2 is SVGAGI in the germline V gene.

This clonotype was detected ten times or more. The chain combines TRBV28 with TRBJ1-1; D uncertain. CDR1 and CDR2 (germline): MDHEN, SYDVKM. With 2 bases removed from V and 9 bases from J, the gap between germline ends came to 7 bases. This CDR3 contains 11 residues. The CDR3 is CASSLGAKAFF. The DNA of the CDR3 is TGTGCCAGCAGTTTAGGTGCAAAAGCTTTCTTT.

CDR3 nucleotides: TGCGCCAGCAGCGTGGGGACTAGAGACGAGCAGTACTTC. Protein: CASSVGTRDEQYF. The chain couples TRBV5-1 to TRBJ2-7; 8 bases fit TRBD2. V dropped 4 bases and J dropped 5; count of bases not matched to a gene: 5. The CDR3 consists of 13 residues. Germline CDR1 is SGHRS and CDR2 is YFSETQ.

In this sample, this clonotype turned up many times. V gene TRBV2 combines with J gene TRBJ2-5; D might be TRBD1 (5 bases). Looked up from germline, CDR1 is SNHLY and CDR2 is FYNNEI. This CDR3 spans 11 amino acids. The V end lost 9 bases, the J end lost 5 bases, and 10 bases lay between the germline ends. The CDR3 reads CARLKGETQYF. The CDR3 nucleotides read TGTGCCAGACTTAAGGGGGAGACCCAGTACTTC.

This clonotype has ten or more counts. V usage is TRBV28 and J usage is TRBJ1-1; a weak D match, TRBD1 (6 bases). V dropped 7 bases and J dropped 0 bases, with 21 bases sitting between them. The germline gives CDR1 MDHEN, CDR2 SYDVKM. The CDR3 runs 17 residues. For the CDR3, the DNA is TGTGCCAGCACTTACCATAGCCCCGGACAGCTGAACACTGAAGCTTTCTTT. Its translation is CASTYHSPGQLNTEAFF. The whole variable domain, filled in from reference TRBV28 and TRBJ1-1, reads DVKVTQSSRYLVKRTGEKVFLECVQDMDHENMFWYRQDPGLGLRLIYFSYDVKMKEKGDIPEGYSVSREKKERFSLILESASTNQTSMYLCASTYHSPGQLNTEAFFGQGTRLTVV.

There are many counts of this clonotype. The chain recombines TRBV3-1 with TRBJ2-6; D gene ambiguous. CDR1 is LGHDT and CDR2 is YNNKEL in the germline V gene (reference sequence). Trimming removed 6 bases from V and 0 bases from J, with 6 bases in between. CDR3 size: 14 residues. CDR3 bases: TGTGCCAGCAGACTGTTCTCTGGGGCCAACGTCCTGACTTTC. This gives the protein CASRLFSGANVLTF.

In this sample, this clonotype turned up many times. The chain joins TRBV6-5 to TRBJ1-1; perhaps TRBD1 as D (5 bases). CDR1 and CDR2 (germline): MNHEY, SVGAGI. This CDR3 has 14 amino acids. Trimming removed 7 bases from V and 1 base from J, with 13 bases in between. CDR3 protein: CASNSGPPNTEAFF. The CDR3 DNA is TGTGCCAGCAATTCAGGGCCACCGAACACTGAAGCTTTCTTT.

This clonotype was found many times. This chain uses TRBV18 with TRBJ2-1; no definite D call. V was pared by 3 bases and J by 10 bases, with 7 bases between. Germline V CDR1 and CDR2: KGHSH, LQKENI. The CDR3 extends over 11 amino acids. This CDR3 reads CASSPSIEQFF. The CDR3 DNA reads TGTGCCAGCTCACCTTCGATCGAGCAGTTCTTC.

Points on this clonotype: One end of the junction varies from germline; a read error may be responsible. The CDR3 protein is CTSSPKLGEQYF. CDR3 in DNA: TGTACCAGCTCACCAAAGCTGGGGGAGCAGTACTTC. The rearrangement joins TRBV18 to TRBJ2-7, with D unresolved. The germline V gene encodes CDR1 KGHSH and CDR2 LQKENI. The CDR3 is made up of 12 amino acids.